This T cell receptor beta chain was identified in a study of blood T cell repertoires in COVID-19. As for the study in general: The United States, Italy and Spain supplied acute and convalescent COVID-19 samples. T cells, B-cell-depleted T cells, or PBMCs provided the cDNA or gDNA that served as material.

V lost 3 bases and J 1 base, leaving 6 bases between the germline ends. The germline V gene has CDR1 SGHDN and CDR2 FVKESK. This CDR3 has 13 amino acids. Only in-frame clones appear in the TCRdb table, and some are missing; sequencing was by immunoSEQ multiplex PCR. The sample shows fewer than 150,000 clones, roughly 84% of them seen only once. The rearrangement joins TRBV14 to TRBJ1-2; weak D call: TRBD1 (5 bases). Sequenced: peripheral blood. The TCR was taken from a human donor in a cohort sampled during active COVID-19. As DNA, the CDR3 is TGTGCCAGCAGCCAGGGACTTAACTATGGCTACACCTTC. Protein: CASSQGLNYGYTF.